The 29 T cell receptor beta chains presented below share a single source sample, sequenced in a study of T cells in Graves' hyperthyroidism and ophthalmopathy. Regions amplified from RNA transcripts were the TCR beta CDR3 regions. The TCR CDR3 first-round RT-PCR relied on the HTBI primer set. TCRdb re-analysed the multiplex PCR reads in MiXCR, keeping a single row per CDR3 protein. This sample has 450,000 to 700,000 distinct CDR3 sequences; roughly 50% occur once, and the top ten carry roughly 19%. Sequences were obtained from peripheral blood or thyroid tissue (not recorded which). The receptors come from an adult woman with Graves' disease, either hyperthyroidism or ophthalmopathy (not recorded which).

The chain recombines TRBV10-2 with TRBJ1-5; no firm D call. The CDR3 is made up of 14 amino acids. V was shortened by 6 bases and J by 0 bases, with 9 bases between the two germline ends. Germline-derived CDR1 and CDR2 are WSHSY and SAAADI. The CDR3 sequence is CASSPWDSNQPQHF. CDR3 nucleotide sequence: TGCGCCAGCAGCCCGTGGGATAGCAATCAGCCCCAGCATTTT.

This clonotype came up many times. This chain links TRBV7-9 with TRBJ1-2, with D perhaps TRBD1 (5 bases). Deletions cut 8 bases from V and 7 bases from J, with 14 bases between. The germline V gene encodes CDR1 SEHNR and CDR2 FQNEAQ (reference sequence). This CDR3 is 12 amino acids long. The CDR3 protein is CASSRGVRGYTF. CDR3 DNA sequence: TGTGCCAGCTCTAGGGGAGTGCGTGGCTACACCTTC.

The chain links TRBV7-9 to TRBJ1-2, with a tentative D call TRBD1 (6 bases). The germline V and J ends were trimmed by 7 bases and 7 bases, with 13 bases remaining between them. The CDR3 sequence is 12 residues long. CDR1 is SEHNR, CDR2 FQNEAQ, per germline (reference sequence). CDR3: CASTQLGAGYTF. The DNA of the CDR3 is TGTGCCAGCACCCAATTGGGGGCTGGCTACACCTTC.

This clonotype has at least ten counts. The chain joins TRBV7-2 to TRBJ2-7; 7 bases match TRBD2. Germline V lookup: CDR1 SGHTA, CDR2 FQGNSA. V dropped 4 bases and J dropped 6; count of bases not matched to a gene: 6. The CDR3 runs 13 residues. For the CDR3, the DNA is TGTGCCAGCAGCTCCCCCGGGGGGACCGAGCAGTACTTC. Translation gives CASSSPGGTEQYF.

The chain joins TRBV6-5 to TRBJ1-6; D is undetermined. CDR3 size: 14 residues. Germline V gives CDR1 MNHEY, CDR2 SVGAGI. The CDR3 bases are TGTGCTAGCTGTAAGGGCAGAGATAATTCACCCCTCCACTTT. It specifies CASCKGRDNSPLHF.

Of note for this clonotype: No conserved phenylalanine or tryptophan ends this CDR3, so it is likely a read error. No DNA is shown, since the ends of the CDR3 on it are uncertain; the CDR3 is the one TCRdb lists. The V and J genes are TRBV5-1 and TRBJ1-2. CDR1 SGHRS and CDR2 YFSETQ come from the germline V gene. The length of the CDR3 is 11 amino acids, counting both ends. The chain's CDR3 is CASSAGATNSY.

Ten or more counts support this clonotype. V is TRBV2 and J is TRBJ2-7, with D possibly matching TRBD1 (6 bases). The CDR3 has 15 amino acids. Trimming stripped 7 bases from V and 0 bases from J, with 16 bases between. Germline CDR1 reads SNHLY; CDR2 reads FYNNEI. CDR3 DNA: TGTGCCAGCACCTTACAGGGTTACTACTCCTACGAGCAGTACTTC. Its translation is CASTLQGYYSYEQYF.

The chain recombines TRBV6-1 with TRBJ2-2; TRBD2 matches at 8 bases. This CDR3 comprises 17 residues. The trim removed 3 bases at V and 5 bases at J, leaving 11 bases unmatched. CDR1 and CDR2 (germline): MNHNS, SASEGT. CDR3 amino acids: CASSDSTGGPVTGELFF. DNA of the CDR3: TGTGCCAGCAGTGACTCGACGGGGGGGCCGGTGACCGGGGAGCTGTTTTTT.

The J gene is TRBJ1-1, the V gene TRBV15, with D unclear. Germline CDR1 is LNHNV and CDR2 is YYDKDF (reference sequence). Trimming removed 3 bases at V and 6 bases at J, with 14 bases between. The CDR3 sequence is 14 residues long. CDR3 bases: TGTGCCACCAGCAGTTTCAGGTATGGGGCTGAAGCTTTCTTT. As protein: CATSSFRYGAEAFF.

This clonotype has at least ten counts. This chain links TRBV28 with TRBJ1-5; 7 nucleotides line up with TRBD1. The CDR3 covers 13 residues. J gave up 6 bases and V 5 bases, and 4 bases lay outside the gene matches. Germline loops: CDR1 MDHEN, CDR2 SYDVKM. The CDR3 DNA reads TGTGCCAGCAGTACGACAGGGCTTCAGCCCCAGCATTTT. Amino acids: CASSTTGLQPQHF.

Only a few counts were recorded for this clonotype. The gene calls are TRBV5-1 and TRBJ1-2; D gene uncertain. Trimming took 4 bases from V and 8 from J, leaving 24 bases between them. From germline, CDR1 is SGHRS and CDR2 YFSETQ. The CDR3 is made up of 16 amino acids. The CDR3 DNA sequence: TGCGCCAGCAGCGGACTCGACTTCTACGAAGAAGGCGGCTACACCTTC. This gives the protein CASSGLDFYEEGGYTF.

Many counts were recorded for this clonotype. This chain uses TRBV7-2 with TRBJ1-4; D is uncertain. The CDR3 contains 14 residues. The germline gives CDR1 SGHTA, CDR2 FQGNSA. V was trimmed by 6 bases and J by 11 bases, leaving 19 bases between them. The CDR3 region is CASSSQSGSPKLFF. The CDR3 nucleotides are TGTGCCAGCAGTTCCCAGTCCGGGAGCCCCAAACTGTTTTTT.

This clonotype was observed at least ten times. The gene calls are TRBV12-3 or TRBV12-4 and TRBJ2-5; no firm D call. Trimming cost V 3 bases and J 5 bases, with 13 bases left between them. The CDR3 runs to 14 residues. The CDR3: CASSFSSGWETQYF. In DNA form, the CDR3 reads TGTGCCAGCAGTTTCAGCTCCGGGTGGGAGACCCAGTACTTC.

The chain is built from TRBV10-3 and TRBJ1-2, with TRBD1 identical over 7 bases. Germline trimming cut 3 bases from V and 0 bases from J; bases unmatched to any gene: 4. Germline assignment: CDR1 ENHRY and CDR2 SYGVKD. This CDR3 has 15 amino acids. The chain's CDR3 is CAISDGTVTNYGYTF. The CDR3 region has the DNA TGTGCCATCAGTGATGGGACAGTAACTAACTATGGCTACACCTTC.

CDR3 sequence (DNA): TGTGCCAGCAGCTCCGGGAGAAACGGGCTGCCCCAGCATTTT. Amino acid sequence: CASSSGRNGLPQHF. V usage is TRBV7-9 and J usage is TRBJ1-5; D gene uncertain. CDR1 SEHNR and CDR2 FQNEAQ come from the germline V gene (reference sequence). The V end lost 4 bases, the J end lost 9 bases, and 16 bases lay between the germline ends. The CDR3 is made up of 14 amino acids.

CDR3: CSAVEGGSIAQHF. As DNA, the CDR3 is TGCAGTGCCGTCGAGGGGGGCTCGATCGCCCAGCATTTT. The V gene is TRBV20-1, the J gene TRBJ1-5; tentatively, D is TRBD1 (6 bases). The CDR3 runs 13 residues. The V gene lost 6 bases and the J gene lost 11 bases, with 20 bases spanning the gap. Germline loops: CDR1 DFQATT, CDR2 SNEGSKA (reference sequence).

The rearrangement uses TRBV20-1 and TRBJ1-6; 8 positions agree with TRBD1. This CDR3 is built from 14 residues. The germline gives CDR1 DFQATT, CDR2 SNEGSKA (reference sequence). Trimming at V came to 3 bases and at J to 9 bases, leaving 7 bases not matched to a gene. CDR3 DNA sequence: TGCAGTGCTAGTTCGTCAGGGGGCGTTTCACCCCTCCACTTT. This translates into CSASSSGGVSPLHF.

The rearrangement uses TRBV6-1 and TRBJ2-7, with TRBD2 matching 10 bases. CDR3 size: 14 residues. Germline-derived CDR1 and CDR2 are MNHNS and SASEGT. J gave up 3 bases and V 8 bases, and 7 bases lay outside the gene matches. The CDR3 loop is CASEGASGSYEQYF. In nucleotides, the CDR3 is TGTGCCAGCGAGGGGGCTAGCGGGAGCTACGAGCAGTACTTC.

The chain couples TRBV14 to TRBJ2-5, with D maybe TRBD2 (5 bases). Per germline, CDR1 SGHDN and CDR2 FVKESK. Trimming stripped 4 bases from V and 0 bases from J, with 12 bases between. This CDR3 is 15 amino acids long. The CDR3 DNA follows: TGTGCCAGCAGCCTAAAAGGAGGTAACCAAGAGACCCAGTACTTC. It encodes CASSLKGGNQETQYF.

This chain connects TRBV25-1 to TRBJ2-5, with D maybe TRBD1 (5 bases). The CDR3 is 13 amino acids. Germline values: CDR1 MGHDK, CDR2 SYGVNS. Trimming removed 7 bases at V and 5 bases at J, with 14 bases between. CDR3 in amino acids: CASTRQGMETQYF. The CDR3 nucleotides are TGTGCCAGCACCCGGCAGGGAATGGAGACCCAGTACTTC. The full variable domain, in which reference TRBV25-1 and TRBJ2-5 provide the parts outside the CDR3, is EADIYQTPRYLVIGTGKKITLECSQTMGHDKMYWYQQDPGMELHLIHYSYGVNSTEKGDLSSESTVSRIRTEHFPLTLESARPSHTSQYLCASTRQGMETQYFGPGTRLLVL.

This clonotype appeared a few times. The rearrangement joins TRBV2 to TRBJ2-5, with D possibly being TRBD2 (5 bases). Germline V lookup: CDR1 SNHLY, CDR2 FYNNEI. There are 13 residues in the CDR3. Trimming removed 6 bases at V and 5 bases at J, with 13 bases between. CDR3 in DNA: TGTGCCAGCAGCCGAGGGATCATGGAGACCCAGTACTTC. Translating it yields CASSRGIMETQYF.

The CDR3 DNA is TGTGCCATCAGTGATAACTCCGGGGACAGGCACACCGGGGAGCTGTTTTTT. It yields the protein CAISDNSGDRHTGELFF. This sequence joins TRBV10-3 and TRBJ2-2, with 8 bases matching TRBD1. Looked up from germline, CDR1 is ENHRY and CDR2 is SYGVKD. The CDR3 is 17 residues long. The junction had 9 bases not matched to a gene; V was cut back by 3 bases and J by 3 bases.

The chain is built from TRBV9 and TRBJ1-1; a weak D match, TRBD1 (6 bases). CDR1 is SGDLS and CDR2 is YYNGEE in the germline V gene. There are 15 residues in the CDR3. The V gene lost 0 bases and the J gene lost 1 base, with 10 bases spanning the gap. CDR3 loop: CASSVVGGRNTEAFF. The DNA for the CDR3 is TGTGCCAGCAGCGTAGTTGGGGGCCGGAACACTGAAGCTTTCTTT.

The chain has TRBV10-2 and TRBJ1-1, with D unclear. With 2 bases removed from V and 5 bases from J, the gap between germline ends came to 12 bases. The CDR3 contains 14 residues. The germline V gene encodes CDR1 WSHSY and CDR2 SAAADI. The CDR3 loop reads CASSEIRGVTEAFF. The CDR3 DNA reads as TGCGCCAGCAGTGAGATCCGGGGAGTGACTGAAGCTTTCTTT.

CDR3 protein: CASSQQRDSNSPLHF. Here the CDR3 DNA reads TGCGCCAGCAGCCAGCAAAGGGACTCCAATTCACCCCTCCACTTT. J is TRBJ1-6 and V is TRBV4-3; D possibly corresponds to TRBD1 (5 bases). V lost 3 bases to trimming and J lost 7 bases, with 13 bases between them. The V gene's germline CDR1 is LGHNA and CDR2 YSLEER. This CDR3 has 15 amino acids.

Here the CDR3 reads CASSSYLTSPGAGANVLTF. CDR3 bases: TGTGCCAGCAGCTCATACCTGACTAGCCCCGGGGCTGGGGCCAACGTCCTGACTTTC. The rearrangement links TRBV11-2 to TRBJ2-6, with TRBD2 matching over 7 bases. The length of the CDR3 is 19 residues. The V gene end was trimmed by 4 bases and the J gene end by 2 bases; junction bases not matched to a gene: 14. From germline, CDR1 is SGHAT and CDR2 FQNNGV.

V usage is TRBV24-1 and J usage is TRBJ1-2; tentative D call: TRBD1 (5 bases). V shed 4 bases and J shed 6 bases, with 8 bases lying between them. The V gene's germline CDR1 is KGHDR and CDR2 SFDVKD. This CDR3 comprises 12 residues. The CDR3, as DNA: TGTGCCACCAGTGAAGGGGACGATGGCTACACCTTC. It yields the protein CATSEGDDGYTF.

This clonotype has a handful of counts. The final CDR3 position lacks the conserved phenylalanine or tryptophan, pointing to a likely read error. No DNA is shown, since the ends of the CDR3 on it are uncertain; the CDR3 is the one TCRdb lists. CDR3 amino acids: CASSAGLLAG. The chain combines TRBV9 with TRBJ2-7; TRBD2 is the table's D call, not checked against the DNA. Inclusive of both ends, the CDR3 amounts to 10 amino acids. Germline V gives CDR1 SGDLS, CDR2 YYNGEE.

The DNA of the CDR3 is TGCAGTGAACAGCGTGGGGGCAATCAGCCCCAGCATTTT. It encodes CSEQRGGNQPQHF. The chain combines TRBV20-1 with TRBJ1-5; D ambiguous. The V end lost 7 bases, the J end lost 2 bases, and 12 bases lay between the germline ends. The CDR3 has 13 residues. Germline CDR1 reads DFQATT; CDR2 reads SNEGSKA (reference sequence).